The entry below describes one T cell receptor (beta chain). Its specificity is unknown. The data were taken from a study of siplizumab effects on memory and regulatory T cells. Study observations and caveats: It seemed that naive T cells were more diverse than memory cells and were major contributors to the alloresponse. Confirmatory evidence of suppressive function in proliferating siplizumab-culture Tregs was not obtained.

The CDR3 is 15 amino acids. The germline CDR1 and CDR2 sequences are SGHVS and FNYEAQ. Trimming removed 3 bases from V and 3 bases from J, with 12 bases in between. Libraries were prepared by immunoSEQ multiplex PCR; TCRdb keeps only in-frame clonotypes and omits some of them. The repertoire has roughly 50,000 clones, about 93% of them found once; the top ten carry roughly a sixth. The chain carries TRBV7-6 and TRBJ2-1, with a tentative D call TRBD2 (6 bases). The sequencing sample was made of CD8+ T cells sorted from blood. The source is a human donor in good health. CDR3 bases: TGTGCCAGCAGCTTGTTAGCGGAGCTCTACAATGAGCAGTTCTTC. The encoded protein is CASSLLAELYNEQFF.